This T cell receptor (beta chain) was captured in a study of neurological immune-mediated disorders. The CDR3 spans 13 residues. From germline, CDR1 is DFQATT and CDR2 SNEGSKA (reference sequence). Worth noting for this clonotype: The germline gene is not matched at one end of the junction; a read error may be the cause.

Each sequencing run yielded over 160 million TCR-beta sequences from 15-18 subjects. TCRdb recomputed calls from the 5' RACE reads with MiXCR, one row per CDR3 protein. The profile shows about 74,000 distinct CDR3 sequences, roughly 5.5% of them singletons. The sequence came from a man younger than 35 with multiple sclerosis. This chain joins TRBV20-1 and TRBJ1-5; tentatively, D is TRBD1 (6 bases). The sample was PBMCs. CDR3: CSASQGGDQPQNF. In DNA, the CDR3 is TGCAGTGCTAGTCAAGGGGGTGATCAGCCCCAGAATTTT.